This paragraph covers one TCR beta chain sequence. What it recognizes is unknown. Disease in donors with ophthalmopathy had moderate-to-severe activity, CAS ≥3, NOSPECS ≥4 and under 3 months' duration. Ineligible for inclusion were patients with other autoimmune diseases, uncontrolled infections, pregnancy or lactation. Each diagnosis was determined on the basis of clinical symptoms, serum thyroxine, TRAb, thyroid ultrasound and orbital computed tomography. The data were obtained in a study of Graves' ophthalmopathy and Graves' hyperthyroidism. Findings of the study overall: The model achieved 70.59% sensitivity and roughly 79% specificity for ophthalmopathy progression.

For repertoire sequencing, the TCR beta CDR3 regions were amplified from RNA transcripts. HTBI primers served in a first-round RT-PCR, which a second-round multiplex PCR followed. TCRdb independently ran MiXCR on the multiplex PCR reads; one entry per CDR3 protein. The top ten hold about 3.3% of the sample, which has hundreds of thousands of distinct CDR3 sequences, just over 40% seen once. After removal of 5 bases from V and 2 bases from J, the junction contained 14 bases not matched to a gene. Germline V gene data show CDR1 as SGHAT and CDR2 as FQNNGV. This CDR3 has 18 residues. The chain joins TRBV11-2 to TRBJ2-5, with 10 bases aligning to TRBD2. Source material: peripheral blood. The receptor's source is an adult man with Graves' ophthalmopathy. The CDR3 loop reads CASSPRGLAGAPQETQYF. The CDR3, as DNA: TGTGCCAGCAGCCCCAGGGGGCTAGCGGGAGCCCCTCAAGAGACCCAGTACTTC.